This TCR beta chain was recorded in a study of blood T cell repertoires in COVID-19. The protocol was immunoSEQ multiplex PCR, while the TCRdb copy is restricted to in-frame clones and leaves out a portion. The sample yields some 200,000 clones, 75% to 85% seen once. J gave up 6 bases and V 0 bases, and 9 bases lay outside the gene matches. Germline CDR1 SGDLS, CDR2 YYNGEE. This CDR3 spans 15 amino acids. Those enrolled, adults aged roughly 18 to 90 years, came from about 24 US areas. Participants were placed into cohorts based on the clinical history they reported. The table lists this clone with a count of one.

The sequenced sample consisted of PBMCs or T cells enriched from blood (not recorded which). The rearrangement links TRBV9 to TRBJ2-7, with 7 bases aligning to TRBD2. This TCR was sampled from a man aged 35 to 55 who had recovered from COVID-19. CDR3 protein: CASSVGNSGFGEQYF. CDR3 sequence (DNA): TGTGCCAGCAGCGTAGGAAATAGCGGGTTCGGCGAGCAGTACTTC.